Each of the 7 T cell receptor beta chains below was sequenced from the same sample in a study of CD8 T cells in ankylosing spondylitis. TCRdb reprocessed the 5' RACE reads via MiXCR and lists one record per CDR3 protein. Among 150,000 to 200,000 distinct CDR3 sequences listed, 18% were seen once. Sequenced sample: blood, either unsorted or a sorted T cell fraction (not recorded which). The receptors were gathered from a male donor with ankylosing spondylitis or in good health (not recorded which).

This chain links TRBV27 with TRBJ2-6; D unclear. The germline CDR1 and CDR2 sequences are MNHEY and SMNVEV (reference sequence). Trimming removed 0 bases at V and 0 bases at J, with 3 bases between. This CDR3 contains 15 residues. This CDR3 is CASSLSDSGANVLTF. The CDR3 DNA follows: TGTGCCAGCAGTTTATCGGACTCTGGGGCCAACGTCCTGACTTTC.

The chain has TRBV5-6 and TRBJ1-1; 7 bases fit TRBD1. Germline loops: CDR1 SGHDT, CDR2 YYEEEE. J was trimmed by 1 base and V by 3 bases; bases with no gene match: 6. The CDR3 covers 15 residues. The CDR3 loop reads CASSSPGTANTEAFF. CDR3 coding DNA: TGTGCCAGCAGCTCGCCGGGGACAGCGAACACTGAAGCTTTCTTT.

The chain employs TRBV10-3 and TRBJ2-3; 7 positions match TRBD1. J lost 3 bases, V lost 7 bases, and 4 bases had no gene match. This CDR3 has 13 amino acids. From germline, CDR1 is ENHRY and CDR2 SYGVKD. The CDR3 reads CAIKYRGTDTQYF. The CDR3 DNA sequence: TGTGCCATCAAATACAGGGGAACAGATACGCAGTATTTT.

The J gene is TRBJ2-1, the V gene TRBV20-1; 13 bases map to TRBD2. The V gene's germline CDR1 is DFQATT and CDR2 SNEGSKA (reference sequence). This CDR3 spans 18 amino acids. Unmatched junction bases numbered 13, after V lost 5 bases and J lost 3 bases. The CDR3 region has the DNA TGCAGTGCTCAAGCTCCGGGACTAGCGGGAAACAACTACAATGAGCAGTTCTTC. Residues: CSAQAPGLAGNNYNEQFF.

This clonotype was picked up many times. The gene calls are TRBV20-1 and TRBJ2-7; TRBD2 matches at 7 bases. With V trimmed by 4 bases and J by 1 base, 7 bases remained unmatched. The CDR3 is 14 amino acids. CDR1 and CDR2 (germline): DFQATT, SNEGSKA (reference sequence). The CDR3 region has the DNA TGCAGTGCTAACCGGGACTACCCTTCCTACGAGCAGTACTTC. Protein: CSANRDYPSYEQYF.

V gene TRBV2 combines with J gene TRBJ1-1; TRBD1 matches at 8 bases. V was clipped by 5 bases and J by 5 bases; unmatched bases: 4. Germline CDR1 reads SNHLY; CDR2 reads FYNNEI. The CDR3 consists of 13 residues. This CDR3 reads CASSPGQVTEAFF. The CDR3 DNA sequence: TGTGCCAGCAGTCCGGGACAGGTGACTGAAGCTTTCTTT.

This clonotype was counted a few times. CDR3 amino acids: CASSTFTRDPVAFF. The DNA for the CDR3 is TGTGCCAGTAGTACTTTCACCCGGGACCCGGTCGCTTTCTTT. V and J are TRBV19 and TRBJ1-1; weak D call: TRBD1 (5 bases). This CDR3 spans 14 amino acids. V was trimmed by 4 bases and J by 11 bases, leaving 20 bases between them. Looked up from germline, CDR1 is LNHDA and CDR2 is SQIVND (reference sequence).